This T cell receptor (beta chain) emerged from a study of regulatory T cells in long-lasting Graves disease. Overall study: New Graves' disease cases had less than 3 months of antithyroid drugs. Study outcomes and limitations: Segments TRBV28, TRBJ1-2 and TRBJ2-5 showed preferential usage in persistent disease.

Time point specified: newly diagnosed GD, antithyroid drugs for less than 3 months. Extracted RNA from PBMCs served as the source of the TCR library. For TCR beta, libraries came from iRepertoire HTBI primers and Arm-PCR of CDR3 regions. TCRdb re-derived calls from the multiplex PCR reads in MiXCR, one entry per CDR3 protein. This table has roughly 610,000 distinct CDR3 sequences, approximately 15% appearing once. The germline gives CDR1 LNHDA, CDR2 SQIVND (reference sequence). The CDR3 is 13 amino acids. The V gene end was trimmed by 5 bases and the J gene end by 8 bases; junction bases not matched to a gene: 6. On this clonotype: As yet, its antigen is unknown.

These data also featured in a second study, about T cells in Graves' hyperthyroidism and ophthalmopathy. That study reports: The HTBI primer set served for first-round RT-PCR of the TCR CDR3.

The rearrangement links TRBV19 to TRBJ2-1; 7 positions agree with TRBD1. The source material was peripheral blood mononuclear cells (PBMCs), sampled at new diagnosis, from a patient treated with antithyroid drugs. The source is a woman in her 30s with Graves disease. The CDR3 bases are TGTGCCAGTAGTTCGCAAGGGGGCGATGAGCAGTTCTTC. As protein: CASSSQGGDEQFF.